This T cell receptor beta chain appears in the sequencing data of a study of cytomegalovirus exposure and HLA in healthy donors. The CDR3 has 13 residues. Germline CDR1 SGDLS, CDR2 YYNGEE. Trimming pared 6 bases from V and 1 base from J, leaving 7 bases between. In the PCR, 60 Vbeta and 13 Jbeta primers were used. TCRdb's copy holds only in-frame clones and misses some; the assay was immunoSEQ multiplex PCR. The sample includes about 130,000 clones, under 85% seen only once; the top ten take about 1.8%. This clone was recorded once. This rearrangement joins TRBV9 to TRBJ2-2; D is uncertain. The sequence derives from a boy aged 5-17 years in good health and CMV-seronegative. Sequencing was carried out using PBMCs. CDR3 DNA: TGTGCCAGCACCTCCAGGAACACCGGGGAGCTGTTTTTT. It codes for CASTSRNTGELFF.